This T cell receptor beta chain was recovered during a study of blood T cells in healthy people across ages. CDR3 length equals 13 residues. Trimming took off 9 bases at V and 3 bases at J, with 15 bases between the two ends. Germline CDR1 reads SNHLY; CDR2 reads FYNNEI. A second PCR of about 6 to 12 cycles used a sample-barcoded 5' primer and a J-beta primer mix. Each of the cDNA molecules was tagged by a template-switch adaptor with 12 random nucleotides. TCRdb ran MiXCR on the 5' RACE reads and lists one entry per CDR3 protein. The table lists approximately 1.5 million distinct CDR3 sequences, about 31% of them singletons.

The sequenced material came from blood. The clonotype originates from a woman in her thirties in good health. The chain carries TRBV2 and TRBJ2-7; a weak D match, TRBD2 (5 bases). The CDR3 loop is CASKPGSNYEQYF. The DNA for the CDR3 is TGTGCCAGTAAACCGGGATCCAACTACGAGCAGTACTTC.